The clone carrying this TCR beta chain was counted a single time. Its antigen is undetermined. Clones were read by immunoSEQ multiplex PCR, and TCRdb kept only the in-frame ones, dropping some. In the table there are tens of thousands of clones, roughly nine tenths of which are singletons. This sample was taken from a study of OX40 agonist ivuxolimab in advanced cancers. Study-wide results and limits: The study found that CD8+ T cells averaged more expanded clones than CD4+.

Sampled blood was obtained at baseline, cycle 4 day 1, and cycle 7 day 1. Germline values: CDR1 SGHRS, CDR2 YFSETQ. The ends were cut back, 2 bases at V and 9 bases at J, with 12 bases in the middle. The CDR3 has 13 amino acids. Material: CD4+ or CD8+ T cells sorted from blood, obtained in a trial of the OX40 agonist ivuxolimab. This chain connects TRBV5-1 to TRBJ2-1, with D tentatively TRBD2 (6 bases). The source is an adult with an advanced solid tumor such as melanoma, head and neck, liver or kidney cancer. CDR3 in amino acids: CASSLSLASEQFF. CDR3 bases: TGCGCCAGCAGCTTATCACTAGCCAGTGAGCAGTTCTTC. The entire variable domain, with the rest obtained from reference TRBV5-1 and TRBJ2-1, is as follows: KAGVTQTPRYLIKTRGQQVTLSCSPISGHRSVSWYQQTPGQGLQFLFEYFSETQRNKGNFPGRFSGRQFSNSRSEMNVSTLELGDSALYLCASSLSLASEQFFGPGTRLTVL.